Listed below are T cell receptor beta chains from one sample, sequenced in a study of T-cell reconstitution after alpha-beta-depleted transplantation in children. From the PCR reads, TCRdb called clonotypes with MiXCR, one entry per CDR3 protein. The table lists some 840,000 distinct CDR3 sequences, 16% of them singletons, with around 5% in the top ten. Sequenced here: PBMCs, mostly from graft donor cells, sampled 360 days after TCRalphabeta/CD19-depleted stem cell transplant. The receptors originated from a male patient younger than 18 who had a stem cell transplant for acute lymphoblastic leukemia, so the T cells may come from the graft donor. Both conserved end residues are trimmed from each CDR3. Some rows have no size entry. The others give once, few or many, or a class for an expanded clone.

clone_size: -; j_call: TRBJ2-1; v_call: TRBV18; cdr3_aa: ASSPQGGEGNEQF
clone_size: many; j_call: TRBJ1-6; v_call: TRBV5-1; cdr3_aa: ARIGTGGSPLH
clone_size: -; j_call: TRBJ2-1; v_call: TRBV12-3/TRBV12-4; cdr3_aa: ASSLVGGLAYLGQF
clone_size: -; j_call: TRBJ2-1; v_call: TRBV20-1; cdr3_aa: SPGALWKYEQF
clone_size: many; j_call: TRBJ1-5; v_call: TRBV12-3/TRBV12-4; cdr3_aa: ASSSGTGPNQPQH
clone_size: few; j_call: TRBJ2-1; v_call: TRBV15; cdr3_aa: ATSDNGREGHYEQF
clone_size: -; j_call: TRBJ2-7; v_call: TRBV5-6; cdr3_aa: ASSGTSGLSYEQY
clone_size: -; j_call: TRBJ2-6; v_call: TRBV7-8; cdr3_aa: ASSYSRSGGDPSGANVLT
clone_size: -; j_call: TRBJ2-3; v_call: TRBV20-1; cdr3_aa: CARLGRVASGSADTQY
clone_size: -; j_call: TRBJ1-2; v_call: TRBV5-1; cdr3_aa: ASSPDSLNYGYT
clone_size: few; j_call: TRBJ1-1; v_call: TRBV5-1; cdr3_aa: ASVGLWGILNTEAF
clone_size: -; j_call: TRBJ1-2; v_call: TRBV12-5; cdr3_aa: ASGSYTGYGYT
clone_size: -; j_call: TRBJ2-2; v_call: TRBV5-1; cdr3_aa: ASSLAGTLTGELF
clone_size: -; j_call: TRBJ1-1; v_call: TRBV5-1; cdr3_aa: ASSPRHLNTEAF
clone_size: -; j_call: TRBJ1-1; v_call: TRBV2; cdr3_aa: ATPRSGTEAF
clone_size: few; j_call: TRBJ1-4; v_call: TRBV27; cdr3_aa: ASSLLGVTTNEKLF
clone_size: few; j_call: TRBJ2-2; v_call: TRBV7-6; cdr3_aa: ASSLAAAGASTGELF
clone_size: -; j_call: TRBJ2-5; v_call: TRBV11-3; cdr3_aa: ASSLEGTGAQTQY
clone_size: few; j_call: TRBJ1-2; v_call: TRBV18; cdr3_aa: ASSPGQAYGYT
clone_size: -; j_call: TRBJ2-1; v_call: TRBV11-3; cdr3_aa: ASSPASAYNEQF
clone_size: -; j_call: TRBJ2-3; v_call: TRBV27; cdr3_aa: ASSLGTGFLTDTQY
clone_size: few; j_call: TRBJ2-1; v_call: TRBV9; cdr3_aa: ASASGRTYNEQF
clone_size: few; j_call: TRBJ1-2; v_call: TRBV7-9; cdr3_aa: ASSPLRSGYT
clone_size: few; j_call: TRBJ2-2; v_call: TRBV3-1; cdr3_aa: ASSVAGNTGELF
clone_size: -; j_call: TRBJ2-3; v_call: TRBV20-1; cdr3_aa: SAIQTTRTTDTQY
clone_size: few; j_call: TRBJ2-7; v_call: TRBV9; cdr3_aa: ASSTRQGTYEQY
clone_size: few; j_call: TRBJ2-7; v_call: TRBV3-1; cdr3_aa: ASSPPGLIYEQY
clone_size: -; j_call: TRBJ1-5; v_call: TRBV20-1; cdr3_aa: SAPRRGNSNQPQH
clone_size: once; j_call: TRBJ2-5; v_call: TRBV7-9; cdr3_aa: ASSPRMSIWETQY
clone_size: few; j_call: TRBJ2-1; v_call: TRBV24-1; cdr3_aa: ATSASRGLAPYNEQF
clone_size: -; j_call: TRBJ2-6; v_call: TRBV5-1; cdr3_aa: ASRNTSSGANVLT
clone_size: -; j_call: TRBJ2-7; v_call: TRBV20-1; cdr3_aa: SAILLAISYEQY